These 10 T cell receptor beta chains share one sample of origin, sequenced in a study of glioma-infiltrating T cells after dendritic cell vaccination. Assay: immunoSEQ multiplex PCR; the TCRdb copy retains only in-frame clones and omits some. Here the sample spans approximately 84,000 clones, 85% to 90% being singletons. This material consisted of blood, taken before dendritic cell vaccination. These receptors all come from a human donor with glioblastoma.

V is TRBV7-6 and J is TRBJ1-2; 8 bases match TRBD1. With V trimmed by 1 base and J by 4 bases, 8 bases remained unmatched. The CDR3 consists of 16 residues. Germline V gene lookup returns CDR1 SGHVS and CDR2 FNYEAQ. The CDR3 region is CASSLEARGLGYGYTF. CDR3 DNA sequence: TGTGCCAGCAGCTTAGAAGCCAGGGGGCTTGGCTATGGCTACACCTTC.

This CDR3 reads CASSLDSPAAILTIYF. The CDR3 DNA follows: TGTGCCAGCAGCTTAGATAGCCCGGCAGCGATACTCACCATATATTTT. This sequence joins TRBV7-8 and TRBJ1-3; D is uncertain. Trimming left V 1 base short and J 9 bases short, with 19 bases between. The germline V gene has CDR1 SGHVS and CDR2 FQNEAQ. The CDR3 has 16 amino acids.

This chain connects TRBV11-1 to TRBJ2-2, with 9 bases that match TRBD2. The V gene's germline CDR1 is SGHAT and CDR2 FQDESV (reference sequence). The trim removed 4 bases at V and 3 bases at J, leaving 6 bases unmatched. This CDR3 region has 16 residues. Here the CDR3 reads CASSSRTSAYTGELFF. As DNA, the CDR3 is TGTGCCAGCAGCTCACGGACTAGCGCTTACACCGGGGAGCTGTTTTTT.

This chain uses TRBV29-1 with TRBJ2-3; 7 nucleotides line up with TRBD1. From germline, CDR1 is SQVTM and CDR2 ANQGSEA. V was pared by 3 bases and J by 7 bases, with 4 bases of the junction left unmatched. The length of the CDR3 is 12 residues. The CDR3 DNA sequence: TGCAGCGTTGACGGGACAGACAATACGCAGTATTTT. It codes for CSVDGTDNTQYF.

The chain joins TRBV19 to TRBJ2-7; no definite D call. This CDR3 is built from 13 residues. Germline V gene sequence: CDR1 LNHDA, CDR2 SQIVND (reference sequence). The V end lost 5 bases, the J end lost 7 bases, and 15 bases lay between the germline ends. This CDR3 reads CASSAGYPGEQYF. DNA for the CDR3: TGTGCCAGTAGTGCAGGTTATCCCGGTGAGCAGTACTTC.

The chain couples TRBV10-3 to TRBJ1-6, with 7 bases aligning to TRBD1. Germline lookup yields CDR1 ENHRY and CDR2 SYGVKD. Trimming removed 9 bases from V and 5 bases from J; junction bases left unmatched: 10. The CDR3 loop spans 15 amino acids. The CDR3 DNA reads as TGTGCCATTTCCTCAGGGGGGCCTAATAATTCACCCCTCCACTTT. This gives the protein CAISSGGPNNSPLHF.

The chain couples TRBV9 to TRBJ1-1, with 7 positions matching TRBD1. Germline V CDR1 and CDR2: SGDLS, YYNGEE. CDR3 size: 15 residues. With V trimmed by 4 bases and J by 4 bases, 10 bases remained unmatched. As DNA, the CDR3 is TGTGCCAGCAGCCCGTCAGGGGGTTCCGTCACTGAAGCTTTCTTT. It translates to CASSPSGGSVTEAFF.

For the CDR3, the DNA is TGTGCCAGCCGACAGGGTATCGCCCCCTACGAGCAGTACTTC. Translating it yields CASRQGIAPYEQYF. The chain links TRBV6-1 to TRBJ2-7; 7 bases agree with TRBD1. This CDR3 spans 14 amino acids. CDR1 MNHNS and CDR2 SASEGT come from the germline V gene. With 8 bases clipped from V and 2 bases from J, the junction kept 9 bases outside the gene matches.

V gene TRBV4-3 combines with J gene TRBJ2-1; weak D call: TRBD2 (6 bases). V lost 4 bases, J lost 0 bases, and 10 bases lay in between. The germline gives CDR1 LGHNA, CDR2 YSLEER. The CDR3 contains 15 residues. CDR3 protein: CASSRLDNSYNEQFF. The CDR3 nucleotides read TGCGCCAGCAGCCGACTAGATAACTCCTACAATGAGCAGTTCTTC.

As DNA, the CDR3 is TGTGCCAGCAGCCCCAGTCATGGCTATGGCTACACCTTC. Protein product: CASSPSHGYGYTF. V and J are TRBV9 and TRBJ1-2; D call uncertain. Germline lookup yields CDR1 SGDLS and CDR2 YYNGEE. This CDR3 contains 13 residues. The V end was cut by 4 bases, the J end by 4 bases, with 11 bases between.